Shown below are 14 T cell receptor beta chains from a single sample sequenced in a study of CXCR3-negative and CXCR3-positive naive CD8 T cells. UMI-tagged TRB cDNA libraries were built via 5' RACE. TCRdb re-analyzed the 5' RACE reads; it lists each CDR3 protein once, without DNA. The sample holds approximately 66,000 distinct CDR3 sequences. The specimen sequenced was naive CXCR3- CD8+ T cells from blood. Described subset: CD45RO-CCR7+CD27+CD95- naive CD8+ T cells lacking CXCR3 (TNR3-). The source of these receptors is a human donor in good health. Some clones in this sample may be carry-over from other donors' samples.

The rearrangement links TRBV29-1 to TRBJ1-2; TCRdb indicates TRBD1, and absent DNA this call remains unverified. This CDR3 region has 13 residues. Germline V lookup: CDR1 SQVTM, CDR2 ANQGSEA. The CDR3 reads CSVALTGSYGYTF.

The chain joins TRBV5-1 to TRBJ1-1. Germline CDR1 is SGHRS and CDR2 is YFSETQ. This CDR3 region has 12 residues. The CDR3 region is CASSLSPAEAFF.

J is TRBJ2-3 and V is TRBV7-3; lacking DNA, the TRBD1 call made by TCRdb goes unchecked. There are 15 residues in the CDR3. Germline assignment: CDR1 SGHTA and CDR2 FQGTGA. CDR3 residues: CASSPPGGGTDTQYF.

The chain uses TRBV29-1 and TRBJ1-2; TCRdb's D gene call, TRBD1, goes unchecked for lack of DNA. Germline V gives CDR1 SQVTM, CDR2 ANQGSEA. The CDR3 sequence is 12 residues long. CDR3 loop: CSVKTATLGYTF.

The rearrangement joins TRBV20-1 to TRBJ2-7; TCRdb picks TRBD1, but there is no DNA to check that call. The CDR3 spans 12 residues. Germline CDR1 reads DFQATT; CDR2 reads SNEGSKA (reference sequence). CDR3 sequence reads: CSAVGQGREQYF.

The V and J genes are TRBV28 and TRBJ2-7; TCRdb returns TRBD1, unconfirmable since there is no DNA. This CDR3 has 17 amino acids. CDR1 MDHEN and CDR2 SYDVKM come from the germline V gene. The CDR3 loop reads CASSHQPRRDRDYEQYF.

The chain uses TRBV20-1 and TRBJ1-2; absent DNA, TCRdb's TRBD1 call cannot be checked. The CDR3 runs 14 residues. Germline lookup yields CDR1 DFQATT and CDR2 SNEGSKA (reference sequence). The CDR3 loop is CSARVGEGGVGYTF.

The chain combines TRBV6-5 with TRBJ1-1. Germline CDR1 MNHEY, CDR2 SVGAGI. There are 12 residues in the CDR3. The CDR3 spells CASSYGGSEAFF.

V and J are TRBV4-2 and TRBJ2-1. This CDR3 contains 13 residues. CDR1 is LGHNA and CDR2 is YNFKEQ in the germline V gene. The CDR3 loop is CASSQDDVYEQFF.

V usage is TRBV12-3 or TRBV12-4 and J usage is TRBJ2-7; TCRdb's D call of TRBD2 is untestable without DNA. CDR3 length: 13 amino acids. The CDR3 loop reads CASSIPSGGEQYF.

The rearrangement uses TRBV20-1 and TRBJ2-7; checking the TCRdb D call of TRBD2 is not possible without DNA. There are 13 residues in the CDR3. Germline V CDR1 and CDR2: DFQATT, SNEGSKA (reference sequence). The CDR3 protein is CSATLPRVYEQYF.

The chain is built from TRBV20-1 and TRBJ2-7. The CDR3 is 13 residues long. Germline CDR1 is DFQATT and CDR2 is SNEGSKA (reference sequence). This CDR3 is CSARDLYPDEQYF.

This CDR3 reads CASSQVLGGSNTEAFF. J is TRBJ1-1 and V is TRBV3-1. Per the germline V gene, CDR1 is LGHDT and CDR2 is YNNKEL (reference sequence). The CDR3 length is 16 residues.

V usage is TRBV20-1 and J usage is TRBJ2-2; the TCRdb D gene call, TRBD2, has no DNA to confirm it. Germline V gene lookup returns CDR1 DFQATT and CDR2 SNEGSKA (reference sequence). The CDR3 extends over 11 amino acids. The CDR3 sequence is CSARGLGELFF.